This TCR beta chain was recovered during a study of Graves' ophthalmopathy and Graves' hyperthyroidism. As the template, RNA transcripts were used to amplify TCR beta CDR3 regions. Following a first-round RT-PCR that used HTBI primers, a second-round multiplex PCR was carried out. TCRdb ran MiXCR on the multiplex PCR reads and lists one entry per CDR3 protein. Among about 1.2 million distinct CDR3 sequences, 35% to 45% were seen once, and the ten largest hold around 10%. This clonotype was counted at least ten times. The V end was cut by 4 bases, the J end by 5 bases, with 15 bases between. Germline-derived CDR1 and CDR2 are SGHRS and YFSETQ. The CDR3 has 15 amino acids.

This rearrangement joins TRBV5-1 to TRBJ2-2, with unresolved D. The sequence came from an adult man with Graves' hyperthyroidism. Sequenced sample: peripheral blood or thyroid tissue (not recorded which). Here the CDR3 reads CASSQSHGWTGELFF. The DNA of the CDR3 is TGCGCCAGCAGCCAGAGTCATGGATGGACCGGGGAGCTGTTTTTT.